This TCR beta chain was sequenced in a study of shared clonotypes between healthy human individuals. Study as a whole: The donor group consisted of a couple of women and a few men, aged 18 to 49.

The method was immunoSEQ multiplex PCR; TCRdb's version includes in-frame clones alone and lacks a portion of them. The table includes roughly 600,000 clones, roughly 98% detected once. The naive CD8 subset, CD45RO-negative cells positively selected for CCR7, excluded terminally differentiated effector memory CD45RA+ cells. V dropped 6 bases and J dropped 2 bases, with 17 bases sitting between them. Germline values: CDR1 SEHNR, CDR2 FQNEAQ (reference sequence). The CDR3 runs 15 residues. The clonotype originates from a man younger than 45 in good health. The sample was naive CD8+ T cells sorted from blood. The chain recombines TRBV7-9 with TRBJ2-7; unclear D gene. This CDR3 is CASSHPKKGPYEQYF. The DNA of the CDR3 is TGTGCCAGCAGTCACCCCAAGAAGGGTCCCTACGAGCAGTACTTC.